This T cell receptor (beta chain) was observed in a study of shared clonotypes between healthy human individuals. Study findings and constraints: Sequencing depth was a factor that was expected to affect clonotype sharing among donors. Relative to clonotypes present in all four donors, those not shared had lower generation probabilities. Memory subsets had estimated richness that was generally smaller than that of naive subsets.

This clone was recorded once. The antigen remains undetermined. TCRdb's copy holds only in-frame clones and misses some; the assay was immunoSEQ multiplex PCR. The sample carries under 2.5 million clones, under 95% recorded once. Per germline, CDR1 LGHNA and CDR2 YSLEER. The CDR3 has 16 residues. V gave up 4 bases and J gave up 3 bases, with 18 bases separating them. Sequences were obtained from naive CD4+ T cells from PBMCs. The subset denotes: CD45RA+ positively selected. This chain uses TRBV4-3 with TRBJ2-5, with D maybe TRBD1 (6 bases). The sequence was collected from a man aged 18-30 years in good health. Some clones in this sample may be carry-over from other donors' samples. CDR3 sequence (DNA): TGCGCCAGCAGCCCTATGCCCTTAGGGGGAAAAGAGACCCAGTACTTC. This sequence encodes CASSPMPLGGKETQYF.